The rows below give T cell receptor beta chains drawn from one sample of a study of lung T cells in sarcoidosis with Löfgren's syndrome. TCRdb re-called the reads with MiXCR, one entry per CDR3 protein. The data hold some 19,000 distinct CDR3 sequences, with roughly 21% observed a single time. The source material was CD4+ T cells from bronchoalveolar lavage. Receptors originate from a human donor with sarcoidosis (Löfgren's syndrome or another form), or a control subject (not recorded which). Each CDR3 is given with its conserved first and last residue. D genes are given only for firm matches. Clone size is stated in some rows and not others, as once, few, many or a class when expanded.

clone size	V gene	J gene	D gene	CDR3 DNA	CDR3 protein
many	TRBV11-2	TRBJ1-1	.	TGTGCCAGCAGCCACATCAGGGTGAACACTGAAGCTTTCTTT	CASSHIRVNTEAFF
medium-sized	TRBV6-2/TRBV6-3	TRBJ2-7	.	TGTGCCAGCAGTTACGCGCGGGACTCCTACGAGCAGTACTTC	CASSYARDSYEQYF
.	TRBV4-1	TRBJ2-7	.	TGCGCCAGCAGCCAGGTACTACCCCTCACCACCTACGAGCAGTACTTC	CASSQVLPLTTYEQYF
medium-sized	TRBV27	TRBJ2-7	TRBD2	TGTGCCAGCGGACCTTACCGGGACTACTTCTACGAGCAGTACTTC	CASGPYRDYFYEQYF
.	TRBV7-9	TRBJ1-2	.	TGTGCCAGCCTGCCGGCGGGGGGCCTCTATGGCTACACCTTC	CASLPAGGLYGYTF
many	TRBV7-9	TRBJ1-1	.	TGTGCCAGCAGCTTAGAACCGAACACTGAAGCTTTCTTT	CASSLEPNTEAFF
few	TRBV3-1	TRBJ1-1	TRBD1	TGTGCCAGCAGCCAAGTCTACAGGGGGCCCACTGAAGCTTTCTTT	CASSQVYRGPTEAFF
few	TRBV29-1	TRBJ2-3	TRBD1	TGCAGCGTCCCAGGGGGACCGCGAGGAGATACGCAGTATTTT	CSVPGGPRGDTQYF
few	TRBV3-1	TRBJ2-1	TRBD2	TGTGCCAGCAGCCACCCCCCCGGGACTAGCGGGAGTGATGAGCAGTTCTTC	CASSHPPGTSGSDEQFF
.	TRBV18	TRBJ2-5	.	TGTGCCAGCTCACCCCCGGGAGAGACCCAGTACTTC	CASSPPGETQYF
many	TRBV3-1	TRBJ2-1	.	TGTGCCAGCAGCCAAGATATCGAGCAGTTCTTC	CASSQDIEQFF
medium-sized	TRBV6-1	TRBJ2-1	.	TGTGCCAGCAGGCTAGACAATGAGCAGTTCTTC	CASRLDNEQFF
many	TRBV3-1	TRBJ2-5	.	TGTGCCAGCAGCCAATTCCTCGGAGAGACCCAGTACTTC	CASSQFLGETQYF
medium-sized	TRBV6-6	TRBJ2-3	.	TGTGCCAGCAGTTACTCGAGGGGGATGGGAGATACGCAGTATTTT	CASSYSRGMGDTQYF
many	TRBV28	TRBJ2-5	.	TGTGCCAGCAGTTTGAGGAACGGAGAGACCCAGTACTTC	CASSLRNGETQYF
many	TRBV7-2	TRBJ2-3	.	TGTGCCAGCAGCTCGATGACGCCGGACCATCTCACAGATACGCAGTATTTT	CASSSMTPDHLTDTQYF
many	TRBV7-9	TRBJ2-3	TRBD2	TGTGCCAGCAGCTTAGGGACTAGCGGACCCACAGATACGCAGTATTTT	CASSLGTSGPTDTQYF
few	TRBV18	TRBJ2-7	.	TGTGCCAGCTCACTGTCTACAAGCTCCTACGAGCAGTACTTC	CASSLSTSSYEQYF
many	TRBV20-1	TRBJ2-3	.	TGCAGTGCCGGGAAAGCGGGTGCCGCCACAGATACGCAGTATTTT	CSAGKAGAATDTQYF
medium-sized	TRBV6-1	TRBJ2-5	.	TGTGCCAGCAGTTCGGGGGCAGAGACCCAGTACTTC	CASSSGAETQYF
many	TRBV4-1	TRBJ2-3	TRBD2	TGCGCCAGCAGCGGGCTGGCGGGAGTCACAGATACGCAGTATTTT	CASSGLAGVTDTQYF
medium-sized	TRBV27	TRBJ1-1	.	TGTGCCAGCAGTTTAATCCCGGGTTGGACTGAAGCTTTCTTT	CASSLIPGWTEAFF
many	TRBV28	TRBJ1-2	TRBD1	TGTGCCAGCACGGGACAGGGCATAGCGAACTATGGCTACACCTTC	CASTGQGIANYGYTF
.	TRBV5-5	TRBJ2-1	.	TGTGCCAGCAGGTTAAGACAGAGCTCCTACAATGAGCAGTTCTTC	CASRLRQSSYNEQFF
.	TRBV20-1	TRBJ2-3	.	TGCAGTGCCCCGAAGGGTGGCCCGAAAGCCCAAGATACGCAGTATTTT	CSAPKGGPKAQDTQYF
few	TRBV10-3	TRBJ2-5	.	TGTGCCATCGGACTTAGCGGTCAAGAGACCCAGTACTTC	CAIGLSGQETQYF
many	TRBV7-9	TRBJ2-7	.	TGTGCCAGCAGCTTATCGGCTAGAGTTTTGTTCTACGAGCAGTACTTC	CASSLSARVLFYEQYF
many	TRBV28	TRBJ2-7	.	TGTGCCAGCAGTACCCGGACGGCTAAAAGCTCCTACGAGCAGTACTTC	CASSTRTAKSSYEQYF
many	TRBV20-1	TRBJ2-7	.	TGCAGTGCTAGTAGCCGTCCGGAAGGCTACGAGCAGTACTTC	CSASSRPEGYEQYF
medium-sized	TRBV6-6	TRBJ2-1	.	TGTGCCAGCAGTTACAGCTCTCTTACCTACAATGAGCAGTTCTTC	CASSYSSLTYNEQFF
many	TRBV2	TRBJ1-1	.	TGTGCCAGCAGTGGATCCGGGACGGTGAACACTGAAGCTTTCTTT	CASSGSGTVNTEAFF
.	TRBV19	TRBJ2-7	TRBD2	TGTGCCAGTAGTCGTAGCGGGGTCGGCGAGCAGTACTTC	CASSRSGVGEQYF
medium-sized	TRBV20-1	TRBJ2-3	.	TGCAGTGCTAGAAAGGGGACGGACAGCACAGATACGCAGTATTTT	CSARKGTDSTDTQYF
many	TRBV7-6	TRBJ2-5	.	TGTGCCAGCAGCCCACAACCCCAAGAGACCCAGTACTTC	CASSPQPQETQYF
.	TRBV20-1	TRBJ1-1	TRBD1	TGCAGTGCCACGGGATGGACAGGCGAAAACACTGAAGCTTTCTTT	CSATGWTGENTEAFF
many	TRBV28	TRBJ2-1	.	TGTGCCAGCAGTTTCTCCCCTCTGGCCCATGAGCAGTTCTTC	CASSFSPLAHEQFF